The 2 T cell receptor beta chains presented below share a single source sample, sequenced in a study of blood T cell repertoires in COVID-19. Profiled with immunoSEQ multiplex PCR; TCRdb holds only in-frame clones, not every one. The profile covers approximately 300,000 clones, with 86% appearing a single time and 1.5% to 2% taken by the ten largest. Sequenced sample: peripheral blood. Receptors were obtained from a woman between 50 and 59 years old with acute or convalescent COVID-19.

For the CDR3, the DNA is TGTGCCAGCAGTTATACCCCCGGGGGGGTACTTACGCAGTATTTT. It translates to CASSYTPGGVLTQYF. The chain combines TRBV6-9 with TRBJ2-3; 8 nucleotides line up with TRBD2. With V trimmed by 2 bases and J by 8 bases, 9 bases remained unmatched. CDR1 MNHGY and CDR2 SVAAGI come from the germline V gene. The CDR3 length is 15 residues.

This clone is a singleton in its sample. The genes are TRBV19 and TRBJ1-2; 9 nucleotides align to TRBD1. Germline V lookup: CDR1 LNHDA, CDR2 SQIVND (reference sequence). The CDR3 covers 17 residues. V dropped 3 bases and J dropped 0; count of bases not matched to a gene: 8. CDR3 sequence: CASSIGTGLLANYGYTF. CDR3 DNA sequence: TGTGCCAGTAGTATCGGGACAGGGCTTTTGGCTAACTATGGCTACACCTTC.